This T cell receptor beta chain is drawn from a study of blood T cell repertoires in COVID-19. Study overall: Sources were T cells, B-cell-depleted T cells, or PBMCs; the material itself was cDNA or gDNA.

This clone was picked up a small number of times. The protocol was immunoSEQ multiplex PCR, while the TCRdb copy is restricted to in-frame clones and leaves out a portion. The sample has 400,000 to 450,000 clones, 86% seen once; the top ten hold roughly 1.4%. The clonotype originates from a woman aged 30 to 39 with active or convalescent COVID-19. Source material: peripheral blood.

CDR3 DNA sequence: TGTGCCAGTAGTATCGAGGGGGAAAGTAAAGGCTACACCTTC. This sequence encodes CASSIEGESKGYTF. The chain recombines TRBV19 with TRBJ1-2, with a possible D match to TRBD1 (6 bases). Germline V gene sequence: CDR1 LNHDA, CDR2 SQIVND (reference sequence). V was pared by 3 bases and J by 8 bases, with 16 bases between. The CDR3 extends over 14 amino acids.